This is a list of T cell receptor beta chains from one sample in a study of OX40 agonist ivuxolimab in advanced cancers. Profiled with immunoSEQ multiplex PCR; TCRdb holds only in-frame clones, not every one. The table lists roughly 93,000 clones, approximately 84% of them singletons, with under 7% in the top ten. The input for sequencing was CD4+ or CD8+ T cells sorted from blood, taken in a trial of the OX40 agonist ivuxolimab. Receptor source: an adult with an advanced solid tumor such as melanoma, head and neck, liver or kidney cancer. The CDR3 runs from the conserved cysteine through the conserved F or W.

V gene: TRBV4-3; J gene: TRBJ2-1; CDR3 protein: CASSQGSGGPSDEQFF
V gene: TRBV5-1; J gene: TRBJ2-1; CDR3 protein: CASRATGFEEQFF
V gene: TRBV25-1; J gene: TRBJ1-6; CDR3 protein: CASQLEYNSPLHF
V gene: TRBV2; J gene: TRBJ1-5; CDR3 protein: CASNPGGDSNQPQHF
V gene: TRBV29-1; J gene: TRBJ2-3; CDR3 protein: CSIGDTQYF
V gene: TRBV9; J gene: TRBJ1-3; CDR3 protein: CASSAAGQGGGNTIYF
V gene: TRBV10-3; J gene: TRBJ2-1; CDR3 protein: CAISDPGQGNEQFF
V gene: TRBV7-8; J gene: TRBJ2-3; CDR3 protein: CASSLGLGADTQYF
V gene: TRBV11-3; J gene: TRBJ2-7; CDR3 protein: CASSVAGAPYEQYF
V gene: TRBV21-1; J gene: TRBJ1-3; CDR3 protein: CASSKDGRVSGNTIYF
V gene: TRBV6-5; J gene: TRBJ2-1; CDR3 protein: CASSYPTGQQFF
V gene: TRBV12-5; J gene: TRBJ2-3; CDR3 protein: CASGLVGGSTDTQYF
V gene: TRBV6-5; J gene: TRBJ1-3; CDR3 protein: CASITDTGNTIYF
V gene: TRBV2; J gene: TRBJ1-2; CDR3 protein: CASSVRGFYGYTF
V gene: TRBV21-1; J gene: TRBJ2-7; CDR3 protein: CASSIATVSLYEQYF
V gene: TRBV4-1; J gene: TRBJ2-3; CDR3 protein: CASSQGPGGDTQYF
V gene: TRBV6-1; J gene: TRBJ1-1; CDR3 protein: CASRRTENTEAFF
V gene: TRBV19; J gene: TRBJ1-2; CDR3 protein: CASSIETNLGGYTF
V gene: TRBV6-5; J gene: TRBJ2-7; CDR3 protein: CASSYSSGRVVYEQYF
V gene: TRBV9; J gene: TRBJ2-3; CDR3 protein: CASSVISSADTQYF
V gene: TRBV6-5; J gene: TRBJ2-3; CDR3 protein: CASRLADRTDTQYF
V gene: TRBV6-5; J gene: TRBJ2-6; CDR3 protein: CASSYSFGAGANVLTF
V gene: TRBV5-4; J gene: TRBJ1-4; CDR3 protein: CASSLAKGQGTEKLFF
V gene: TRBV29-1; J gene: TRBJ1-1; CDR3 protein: CSVEERPGRPEAFF
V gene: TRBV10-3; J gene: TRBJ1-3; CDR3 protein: CAISIRVTNSGNTIYF
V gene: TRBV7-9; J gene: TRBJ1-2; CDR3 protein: CASSPRDGRDGYTF
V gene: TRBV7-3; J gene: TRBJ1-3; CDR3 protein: CASSLGPGAGNTIYF
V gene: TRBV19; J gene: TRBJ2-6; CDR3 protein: CASSIVTGISGANVLTF
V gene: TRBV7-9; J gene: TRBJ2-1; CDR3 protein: CASSRRRLAGGEADEQFF